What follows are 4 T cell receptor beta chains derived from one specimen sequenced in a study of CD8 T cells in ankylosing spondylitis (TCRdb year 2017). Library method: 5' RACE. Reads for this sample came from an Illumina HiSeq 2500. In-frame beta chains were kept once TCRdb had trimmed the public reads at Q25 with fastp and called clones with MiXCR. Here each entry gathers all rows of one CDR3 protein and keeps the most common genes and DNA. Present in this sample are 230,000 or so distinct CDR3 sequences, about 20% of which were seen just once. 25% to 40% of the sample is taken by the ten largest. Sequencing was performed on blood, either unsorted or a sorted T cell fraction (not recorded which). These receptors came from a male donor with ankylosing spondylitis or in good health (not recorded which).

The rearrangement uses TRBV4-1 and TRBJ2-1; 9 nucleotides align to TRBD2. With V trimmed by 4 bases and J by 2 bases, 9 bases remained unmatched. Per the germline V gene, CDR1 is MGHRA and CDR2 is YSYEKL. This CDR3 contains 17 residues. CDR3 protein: CASSLGLASVAYNEQFF. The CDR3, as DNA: TGCGCCAGCAGCCTGGGACTAGCTTCGGTCGCCTACAATGAGCAGTTCTTC.

CDR3 coding DNA: TGCGCCAGCAGCCAAGATAGGATAGGGCCAGATACGCAGTATTTT. Residues: CASSQDRIGPDTQYF. The chain combines TRBV4-1 with TRBJ2-3; D is uncertain. The CDR3 extends over 15 amino acids. Deletions cut 0 bases from V and 4 bases from J, with 11 bases between. Germline CDR1 MGHRA, CDR2 YSYEKL.

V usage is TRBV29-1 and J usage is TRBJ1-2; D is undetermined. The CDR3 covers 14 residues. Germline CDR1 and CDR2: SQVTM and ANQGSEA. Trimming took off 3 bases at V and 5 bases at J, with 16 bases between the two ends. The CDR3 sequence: CSVEIPGPRYGYTF. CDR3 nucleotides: TGCAGCGTTGAGATTCCGGGTCCCCGGTATGGCTACACCTTC.

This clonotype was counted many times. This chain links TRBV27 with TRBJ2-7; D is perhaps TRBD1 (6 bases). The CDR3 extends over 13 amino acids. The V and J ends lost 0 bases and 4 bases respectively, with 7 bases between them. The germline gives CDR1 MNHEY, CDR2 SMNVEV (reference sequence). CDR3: CASSLSTGYEQYF. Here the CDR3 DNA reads TGTGCCAGCAGTTTATCTACAGGGTACGAGCAGTACTTC.